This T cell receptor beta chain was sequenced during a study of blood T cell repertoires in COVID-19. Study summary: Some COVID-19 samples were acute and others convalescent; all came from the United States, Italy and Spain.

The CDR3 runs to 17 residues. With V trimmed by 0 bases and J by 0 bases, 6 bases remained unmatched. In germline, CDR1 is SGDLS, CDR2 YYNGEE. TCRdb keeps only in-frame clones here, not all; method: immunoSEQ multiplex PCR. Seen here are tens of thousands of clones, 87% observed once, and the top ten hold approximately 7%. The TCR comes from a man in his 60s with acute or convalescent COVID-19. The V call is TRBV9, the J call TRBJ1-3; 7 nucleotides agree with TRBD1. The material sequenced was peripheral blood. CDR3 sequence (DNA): TGTGCCAGCAGCGTAGCGGGAGGGGGCGGCTCTGGAAACACCATATATTTT. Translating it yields CASSVAGGGGSGNTIYF.